The 13 T cell receptor beta chains below all came from one sample that was sequenced in a study of blood T cell repertoires in COVID-19. Sequencing used immunoSEQ multiplex PCR; TCRdb keeps in-frame clones, though not all of them. The top ten clones hold just under 7.5% of a sample with roughly 350,000 clones, 88% of them seen once. The specimen was peripheral blood. These receptors were taken from a woman aged 70-85 years with COVID-19, enrolled during active disease.

The chain joins TRBV9 to TRBJ2-3, with D uncertain. The CDR3 covers 13 residues. V dropped 3 bases and J dropped 6 bases, with 11 bases sitting between them. The germline gives CDR1 SGDLS, CDR2 YYNGEE. This CDR3 is CASSGLFADTQYF. In DNA form, the CDR3 reads TGTGCCAGCAGCGGTTTGTTTGCGGATACGCAGTATTTT.

This clone appeared once. The rearrangement joins TRBV30 to TRBJ1-1; D is undetermined. This CDR3 spans 13 amino acids. Between the trimmed V and J ends, which lost 0 bases and 5 bases, there was a span of 10 bases. The germline gives CDR1 GTSNPN, CDR2 SVGIG (reference sequence). The CDR3 reads CAWSVHGLTEAFF. The CDR3 DNA follows: TGTGCCTGGAGTGTACACGGGTTGACTGAAGCTTTCTTT.

This clone was observed once. The chain employs TRBV6-5 and TRBJ1-1; D unclear. The ends were cut back, 6 bases at V and 2 bases at J, with 16 bases in the middle. Germline V gives CDR1 MNHEY, CDR2 SVGAGI. This CDR3 spans 15 amino acids. The CDR3 coding sequence is TGTGCCAGCAGCTCTTCCGACTACAGTAACACTGAAGCTTTCTTT. Its protein is CASSSSDYSNTEAFF.

The chain is built from TRBV4-1 and TRBJ1-2, with 7 bases identical to TRBD1. CDR1 is MGHRA, CDR2 YSYEKL, per germline. V trimming: 5 bases; J trimming: 2 bases; junction bases outside the gene matches: 2. The CDR3 has 13 amino acids. In DNA, the CDR3 is TGCGCCAGCAGCTCGACAGGGAACTATGGCTACACCTTC. Translation: CASSSTGNYGYTF.

The chain links TRBV7-9 to TRBJ2-7, with D perhaps TRBD1 (6 bases). The V and J ends lost 1 base and 2 bases respectively, with 9 bases between them. Germline V gene sequence: CDR1 SEHNR, CDR2 FQNEAQ (reference sequence). This CDR3 comprises 14 residues. CDR3 loop: CASSLDSGAYEQYF. CDR3 nucleotides: TGTGCCAGCAGCTTAGACTCAGGGGCCTACGAGCAGTACTTC.

This chain connects TRBV9 to TRBJ2-3, with D possibly TRBD1 on 7 matching bases. Per germline, CDR1 SGDLS and CDR2 YYNGEE. This CDR3 has 16 amino acids. V was clipped by 4 bases and J by 3 bases, with 18 bases between them. In DNA form, the CDR3 reads TGTGCCAGCAGCCCCGTGACAGGGACTGGAACAGATACGCAGTATTTT. Protein product: CASSPVTGTGTDTQYF.

The chain joins TRBV12-5 to TRBJ1-2; D is perhaps TRBD1 (5 bases). The CDR3 has 13 residues. V was shortened by 7 bases and J by 3 bases, with 12 bases between the two germline ends. Germline values: CDR1 LGHNT, CDR2 FRNRAP. The CDR3 DNA is TGTGCTAGTGCCATAGGGGAATACTATGGCTACACCTTC. This encodes CASAIGEYYGYTF.

This chain connects TRBV5-1 to TRBJ2-5; TRBD1 matches at 10 bases. Germline trimming cut 4 bases from V and 5 bases from J; bases unmatched to any gene: 5. Germline lookup yields CDR1 SGHRS and CDR2 YFSETQ. CDR3 length: 14 amino acids. This chain's CDR3 is CASSTGQGWETQYF. The CDR3 DNA reads as TGCGCCAGCAGCACGGGACAGGGGTGGGAGACCCAGTACTTC.

The J gene is TRBJ1-3, the V gene TRBV27, with D perhaps matching TRBD1 (6 bases). The length of the CDR3 is 15 residues. V was clipped by 4 bases and J by 3 bases, with 13 bases between them. Germline V CDR1 and CDR2: MNHEY, SMNVEV (reference sequence). The CDR3 loop is CASSSRGGLGNTIYF. The CDR3 nucleotides read TGTGCCAGCAGTTCCCGGGGGGGGCTTGGAAACACCATATATTTT.

This chain links TRBV5-1 with TRBJ2-7; D is possibly TRBD2 (5 bases). The CDR3 is made up of 14 amino acids. The germline V gene has CDR1 SGHRS and CDR2 YFSETQ. The V gene lost 0 bases and the J gene lost 0 bases, with 7 bases spanning the gap. CDR3 DNA: TGCGCCAGCAGCTTGGAAGGGAGCTCCTACGAGCAGTACTTC. Encoded protein: CASSLEGSSYEQYF.

This clone came up once. The chain uses TRBV5-1 and TRBJ1-1; D possibly corresponds to TRBD1 (5 bases). Germline V CDR1 and CDR2: SGHRS, YFSETQ. The V end lost 4 bases, the J end lost 8 bases, and 15 bases lay between the germline ends. This CDR3 is built from 13 residues. The CDR3 sequence is CASSPGAGPEAFF. The DNA for the CDR3 is TGCGCCAGCAGCCCTGGGGCCGGACCAGAAGCTTTCTTT.

J is TRBJ2-5 and V is TRBV20-1, with TRBD2 identical over 7 bases. This CDR3 spans 10 amino acids. The V segment lost 7 bases and the J segment 5 bases; nucleotides outside the gene matches: 1. Looked up from germline, CDR1 is DFQATT and CDR2 is SNEGSKA (reference sequence). The CDR3 sequence is CSVGRETQYF. CDR3 bases: TGCAGTGTCGGGAGGGAGACCCAGTACTTC.

The chain recombines TRBV27 with TRBJ2-5; tentative D call: TRBD1 (6 bases). The CDR3 runs 14 residues. CDR1 MNHEY and CDR2 SMNVEV come from the germline V gene (reference sequence). V lost 3 bases, J lost 6 bases, and 14 bases lay in between. The CDR3 region is CASSFHRDTKTQYF. CDR3 sequence (DNA): TGTGCCAGCAGTTTTCACAGGGATACAAAGACCCAGTACTTC.